The rows below give T cell receptor beta chains drawn from one sample of a study of T cells in Graves' hyperthyroidism and ophthalmopathy. A single record per CDR3 protein comes from TCRdb applying MiXCR to the multiplex PCR reads. This table has hundreds of thousands of distinct CDR3 sequences, around 38% appearing once. The sequenced material came from blood. The receptors stem from a man aged 18 to 35 with Graves' hyperthyroidism. The CDR3 runs from the conserved cysteine through the conserved F or W. Each record gives: V gene, D gene, clone size, J gene, CDR3 DNA, CDR3 protein. D genes are given only for firm matches. Some rows have no size entry. The others give once, few or many, or a class for an expanded clone.

V: TRBV7-9
D: NA
size: NA
J: TRBJ1-1
DNA: TGTGCCAGCAGCCAGGCAGGGGCTGCTGAAGCTTTCTTT
CDR3: CASSQAGAAEAFF

V: TRBV6-5
D: NA
size: NA
J: TRBJ2-2
DNA: TGTGCCAGCAGTTACGGTCCAGGTTCGTCCGGGGAGCTGTTTTTT
CDR3: CASSYGPGSSGELFF

V: TRBV9
D: TRBD1
size: NA
J: TRBJ2-7
DNA: TGTGCCAGCAGCTTCGCCTTGGGGTTCCGGGACAGTGCCCCTCTCGAGCAGTACTTC
CDR3: CASSFALGFRDSAPLEQYF

V: TRBV20-1
D: NA
size: NA
J: TRBJ2-5
DNA: TGCGGTGCTAGTGAGGCTTTGATGTTAGAGACCCAGTACTTC
CDR3: CGASEALMLETQYF

V: TRBV7-9
D: NA
size: NA
J: TRBJ2-5
DNA: TGTGCCAGCAGCTTGGGCTTCCGAAGCCCTGGGGGGACCCAGTACTTC
CDR3: CASSLGFRSPGGTQYF

V: TRBV12-3/TRBV12-4
D: NA
size: few
J: TRBJ1-1
DNA: TGTGCCAGCAGTTTTGTCCTCCAAGGGGACACTGAAGCTTTCTTT
CDR3: CASSFVLQGDTEAFF

V: TRBV28
D: NA
size: NA
J: TRBJ2-7
DNA: TGTGCCAGCAGTATCCTTGGGATTGTGGGATTGGCCACAATGAGGCCCTACGAGCAGTACTTC
CDR3: CASSILGIVGLATMRPYEQYF

V: TRBV10-3
D: NA
size: NA
J: TRBJ2-7
DNA: TGTGCCATCAGTGAACGACAGGCCTTCTACGAGCAGTACTTC
CDR3: CAISERQAFYEQYF

V: TRBV19
D: NA
size: few
J: TRBJ1-1
DNA: TGTGCCAGTAGTTCCCCCGGGGATTATGGCACTGAAGCTTTCTTT
CDR3: CASSSPGDYGTEAFF

V: TRBV15
D: NA
size: NA
J: TRBJ1-1
DNA: TGTGCCACCAGCCCGCGGACTGAAGCTTTCTTT
CDR3: CATSPRTEAFF

V: TRBV19
D: NA
size: many
J: TRBJ1-5
DNA: TGTGCCAGTAGTATCGTCCTTGATAGCAATCAGCCCCAGCATTTT
CDR3: CASSIVLDSNQPQHF

V: TRBV5-1
D: NA
size: few
J: TRBJ1-3
DNA: TGCGCCAGCAGCTTGGGTTCAGGCGATCGGGACACCATATATTTT
CDR3: CASSLGSGDRDTIYF

V: TRBV7-2
D: NA
size: NA
J: TRBJ2-6
DNA: TGTGCCAGCAGGTCCCCTAAGGGATCTGGGGCCAACGTCCTGACTTTC
CDR3: CASRSPKGSGANVLTF

V: TRBV2
D: NA
size: many
J: TRBJ1-1
DNA: TGTGCCAGCAGTTCGGGACGGAGAGACACTGAAGCTTTCTTT
CDR3: CASSSGRRDTEAFF

V: TRBV7-9
D: NA
size: few
J: TRBJ1-1
DNA: TGTGCCAGCAGCCCCATCCTATTTTCCACGGGCACTGAAGCTTTCTTT
CDR3: CASSPILFSTGTEAFF

V: TRBV10-2
D: NA
size: few
J: TRBJ2-2
DNA: TGCGCCAGCAGAGGGGAAGCGTCGGGTACCGGGGAGCTGTTTTTT
CDR3: CASRGEASGTGELFF

V: TRBV9
D: NA
size: NA
J: TRBJ1-1
DNA: TGTGCCAGCATATGTATGGAGGGAGCTTTCTTT
CDR3: CASICMEGAFF